The source of this T cell receptor beta chain is a study of shared clonotypes between healthy human individuals. Whole-study context: Each donor's CD4 naive and CD4 memory cells filled three plates apiece, CD8 naive two, and CD8 memory one.

In the naive CD8 group, cells lacked CD45RO and were positively selected for CCR7, so terminally differentiated effector memory CD45RA+ cells were left out. At a deep level, the assay was run. Assay used: immunoSEQ multiplex PCR; TCRdb lists only in-frame clones, some missing. The data contain 550,000 to 750,000 clones, 95% of them singletons. Overall study findings and caveats: Rarefaction showed that sequencing of sorted subsets was incomplete (despite large depth).

Germline V lookup: CDR1 PRHDT, CDR2 FYEKMQ (reference sequence). This CDR3 has 13 residues. The trim removed 8 bases at V and 10 bases at J, leaving 9 bases unmatched. As for this clone: Its specificity is not known.

The clonotype comes from a woman in her twenties or thirties in good health. Sequences were obtained from naive CD8+ T cells sorted from blood. The chain carries TRBV13 and TRBJ2-1; TRBD2 aligns across 9 bases. The CDR3 DNA reads TGTGCCAGCGGGAGACTAGCGGAGAGGGAGCAGTTCTTC. Protein sequence: CASGRLAEREQFF.